The rows below give T cell receptor beta chains drawn from one sample of a study of shared clonotypes between healthy human individuals. The table came from immunoSEQ multiplex PCR; TCRdb's copy has only in-frame clones and leaves some out. The sample yields about 510,000 clones, 75% to 80% seen once. The specimen sequenced was PBMCs. The receptors were sampled from a woman aged 40 to 50 in good health. Some clones in this sample may be carry-over from other donors' samples. Each CDR3 is given with its conserved first and last residue. The D gene is left open where the match is weak. Clone size is given for some rows only: seen once, a few or many times, or a class if the clone is expanded.

CDR3nt: TGCGCCAGCAGGTACGGGATCGGAGAAGAGACCCAGTACTTC; CDR3aa: CASRYGIGEETQYF; len: 14; d_gene: -; v_gene: TRBV5-1; abundance: -; j_gene: TRBJ2-5
CDR3nt: TGTGCCAGCTCTACCACCGACTACTATGGCTACACCTTC; CDR3aa: CASSTTDYYGYTF; len: 13; d_gene: -; v_gene: TRBV18; abundance: -; j_gene: TRBJ1-2
CDR3nt: TGCGCCAGCAGCGTGGGACTAGCGGGACGGACAGATACGCAGTATTTT; CDR3aa: CASSVGLAGRTDTQYF; len: 16; d_gene: TRBD2; v_gene: TRBV4-3; abundance: -; j_gene: TRBJ2-3
CDR3nt: TGTGCCAGCAGCTTGGGGAGCTTTGGGGAAAAACTGTTTTTT; CDR3aa: CASSLGSFGEKLFF; len: 14; d_gene: -; v_gene: TRBV7-9; abundance: -; j_gene: TRBJ1-4
CDR3nt: TGTGCCAGCAGCTTGAACGAGGGCGAGCAGTACTTC; CDR3aa: CASSLNEGEQYF; len: 12; d_gene: -; v_gene: TRBV7-8; abundance: -; j_gene: TRBJ2-7
CDR3nt: TGTGCCAGCAGTCCCCACAGGGGGGGGTGGAATGAGCAGTTCTTC; CDR3aa: CASSPHRGGWNEQFF; len: 15; d_gene: -; v_gene: TRBV28; abundance: -; j_gene: TRBJ2-1
CDR3nt: TGTGCCAGCAGTGGCCGTTCAGGGTACACTGAAGCTTTCTTT; CDR3aa: CASSGRSGYTEAFF; len: 14; d_gene: -; v_gene: TRBV25-1; abundance: -; j_gene: TRBJ1-1
CDR3nt: TGTGCCAGCAGCTTAGGGTCAGGGTTGTCTTCTGGAAACACCATATATTTT; CDR3aa: CASSLGSGLSSGNTIYF; len: 17; d_gene: -; v_gene: TRBV7-2; abundance: -; j_gene: TRBJ1-3
CDR3nt: TGTGCCAGCAGTCCCAACAGGGGAGGGCAGTTCTTC; CDR3aa: CASSPNRGGQFF; len: 12; d_gene: -; v_gene: TRBV28; abundance: -; j_gene: TRBJ2-1
CDR3nt: TGTGCCAGCAGAGGGGGACAGGGGGTTTACGAGCAGTACTTC; CDR3aa: CASRGGQGVYEQYF; len: 14; d_gene: TRBD1; v_gene: TRBV27; abundance: -; j_gene: TRBJ2-7
CDR3nt: TGCGCCAGCAGCTTTAAAGCAACCGGGACTAGCGGGAGCGATGAGCAGTTCTTC; CDR3aa: CASSFKATGTSGSDEQFF; len: 18; d_gene: TRBD2; v_gene: TRBV5-1; abundance: -; j_gene: TRBJ2-1
CDR3nt: TGTGCCAGCAGGGAGGGGGGTTTAGCCTACGAGCAGTACTTC; CDR3aa: CASREGGLAYEQYF; len: 14; d_gene: -; v_gene: TRBV28; abundance: -; j_gene: TRBJ2-7
CDR3nt: TGTGCCAGCAGCTTAGTGGCTGGGTTCGGAAACACCATATATTTT; CDR3aa: CASSLVAGFGNTIYF; len: 15; d_gene: -; v_gene: TRBV7-2; abundance: -; j_gene: TRBJ1-3
CDR3nt: TGTGCCAGCAGCATACGAGGGGGGTTCGGGACCCAGTACTTC; CDR3aa: CASSIRGGFGTQYF; len: 14; d_gene: -; v_gene: TRBV14; abundance: -; j_gene: TRBJ2-5
CDR3nt: TGCGCCAGCACGGTCGATCCAGGGTCGAGCGGTGAGCAGTTCTTC; CDR3aa: CASTVDPGSSGEQFF; len: 15; d_gene: -; v_gene: TRBV5-1; abundance: -; j_gene: TRBJ2-1
CDR3nt: TGTGCCAGCAGCGGACTAGCCCGACGGCCAAACAATGAGCAGTTCTTC; CDR3aa: CASSGLARRPNNEQFF; len: 16; d_gene: TRBD2; v_gene: TRBV27; abundance: -; j_gene: TRBJ2-1
CDR3nt: TGTGCCAGCAGCTCAGTTCAGGAGCCTAGCACAGATACGCAGTATTTT; CDR3aa: CASSSVQEPSTDTQYF; len: 16; d_gene: -; v_gene: TRBV11-2; abundance: -; j_gene: TRBJ2-3
CDR3nt: TGTGCCAGCAGCTTAATCCGGGACAGCTCACCTACGGCCAAAAACATTCAGTACTTC; CDR3aa: CASSLIRDSSPTAKNIQYF; len: 19; d_gene: TRBD1; v_gene: TRBV7-3; abundance: -; j_gene: TRBJ2-4
CDR3nt: TGTGCCAGCAGTAACGATGGCCAAGAGACCCAGTACTTC; CDR3aa: CASSNDGQETQYF; len: 13; d_gene: -; v_gene: TRBV2; abundance: -; j_gene: TRBJ2-5
CDR3nt: TGTGCCAGCAGAGTTAGTAAACGGGAGCCTATCCTAGGCTCTGGGGCCAACGTCCTGACTTTC; CDR3aa: CASRVSKREPILGSGANVLTF; len: 21; d_gene: -; v_gene: TRBV2; abundance: once; j_gene: TRBJ2-6
CDR3nt: TGTGCCTGGAGCCAACAGCAAAACAATGAGCAGTTCTTC; CDR3aa: CAWSQQQNNEQFF; len: 13; d_gene: -; v_gene: TRBV30; abundance: -; j_gene: TRBJ2-1
CDR3nt: TGTGCCAGCAGCTTGTTGCCAGGGGATGCCTATGGCTACACCTTC; CDR3aa: CASSLLPGDAYGYTF; len: 15; d_gene: -; v_gene: TRBV5-4; abundance: -; j_gene: TRBJ1-2
CDR3nt: TGTGCCAGTGAACAGGGGGCCCTTGGTGAAAAACTGTTTTTT; CDR3aa: CASEQGALGEKLFF; len: 14; d_gene: TRBD1; v_gene: TRBV19; abundance: -; j_gene: TRBJ1-4
CDR3nt: TGCGCCAGCAGCGAAACTGGGACAGTTGGAAACACCATATATTTT; CDR3aa: CASSETGTVGNTIYF; len: 15; d_gene: TRBD1; v_gene: TRBV10-2; abundance: few; j_gene: TRBJ1-3
CDR3nt: TGTGCCAGCAGCTTAAGGGACGGCCATGAAGCTTTCTTT; CDR3aa: CASSLRDGHEAFF; len: 13; d_gene: -; v_gene: TRBV7-3; abundance: -; j_gene: TRBJ1-1
CDR3nt: TGTGCCAGCACCTATCTTGGGAACACTGAAGCTTTCTTT; CDR3aa: CASTYLGNTEAFF; len: 13; d_gene: -; v_gene: TRBV6-6; abundance: -; j_gene: TRBJ1-1
CDR3nt: TGTGCCAGCAGCGTAGGTAGTAGCGGGAGGTTCGATACGCAGTATTTT; CDR3aa: CASSVGSSGRFDTQYF; len: 16; d_gene: TRBD2; v_gene: TRBV9; abundance: once; j_gene: TRBJ2-3
CDR3nt: TGTGCCACCAGCAGAGCGGGTAGCGGGAGCGGAGAGCAGTACTTC; CDR3aa: CATSRAGSGSGEQYF; len: 15; d_gene: TRBD2; v_gene: TRBV15; abundance: -; j_gene: TRBJ2-7
CDR3nt: TGTGCCAGCAGCTTACCTCGGACACCCACAGATACGCAGTATTTT; CDR3aa: CASSLPRTPTDTQYF; len: 15; d_gene: -; v_gene: TRBV7-2; abundance: -; j_gene: TRBJ2-3
CDR3nt: TGTGCCAGCAGCACCCGAGGTAGCGGGGTCTCCTACAATGAGCAGTTCTTC; CDR3aa: CASSTRGSGVSYNEQFF; len: 17; d_gene: TRBD2; v_gene: TRBV7-2; abundance: -; j_gene: TRBJ2-1
CDR3nt: TGTGCCAGCAGTCGAACAGGGGTCGAGCAGTACTTC; CDR3aa: CASSRTGVEQYF; len: 12; d_gene: TRBD1; v_gene: TRBV6-5; abundance: once; j_gene: TRBJ2-7
CDR3nt: TGTGCCAGCTCTCGATCAGTTGAGAAACTGTTTTTT; CDR3aa: CASSRSVEKLFF; len: 12; d_gene: -; v_gene: TRBV18; abundance: -; j_gene: TRBJ1-4
CDR3nt: TGTGCCAGTAGTCTCGAGGGGGACTCCTACAATGAGCAGTTCTTC; CDR3aa: CASSLEGDSYNEQFF; len: 15; d_gene: -; v_gene: TRBV19; abundance: -; j_gene: TRBJ2-1
CDR3nt: TGTGCCAGCAGGTTAGGGAGAGTTAATTCACCCCTCCACTTT; CDR3aa: CASRLGRVNSPLHF; len: 14; d_gene: -; v_gene: TRBV28; abundance: once; j_gene: TRBJ1-6
CDR3nt: TGTGCCTGGAATCGGGACTCAGCTAACTATGGCTACACCTTC; CDR3aa: CAWNRDSANYGYTF; len: 14; d_gene: -; v_gene: TRBV30; abundance: -; j_gene: TRBJ1-2
CDR3nt: TGTGCCAGCAGCTTAGCGGCCTTCGGGGAGCTGTTTTTT; CDR3aa: CASSLAAFGELFF; len: 13; d_gene: -; v_gene: TRBV7-2; abundance: -; j_gene: TRBJ2-2
CDR3nt: TGTGCCAGCAGGGCAGGGGGCGAGCAGTACTTC; CDR3aa: CASRAGGEQYF; len: 11; d_gene: TRBD1; v_gene: TRBV2; abundance: -; j_gene: TRBJ2-7
CDR3nt: TGTGCCTGGAGCGATGGGACTAGTCTGGATACGCAGTATTTT; CDR3aa: CAWSDGTSLDTQYF; len: 14; d_gene: TRBD2; v_gene: TRBV30; abundance: -; j_gene: TRBJ2-3
CDR3nt: TGTGCCAGCAGTTCCGCGGGGGGGAGGGCTTTCGCCCTCCGGGGTGAGCAGTTCTTC; CDR3aa: CASSSAGGRAFALRGEQFF; len: 19; d_gene: TRBD2; v_gene: TRBV28; abundance: -; j_gene: TRBJ2-1
CDR3nt: TGTGCCAGCAGTGAAGGGGGGGCTCGGGAGTTCTTC; CDR3aa: CASSEGGAREFF; len: 12; d_gene: -; v_gene: TRBV2; abundance: -; j_gene: TRBJ2-1
CDR3nt: TGTGCCAGCTCACCGGAACTATGGACAGGGGGTATTGGGGGTACTGAAGCTTTCTTT; CDR3aa: CASSPELWTGGIGGTEAFF; len: 19; d_gene: TRBD1; v_gene: TRBV18; abundance: -; j_gene: TRBJ1-1
CDR3nt: TGTGCCAGCAGCTCGGAGGGGGTAACTAATGAAAAACTGTTTTTT; CDR3aa: CASSSEGVTNEKLFF; len: 15; d_gene: -; v_gene: TRBV7-9; abundance: -; j_gene: TRBJ1-4
CDR3nt: TGTGCCAGCAGCTTAGGCTCCTACAATGAGCAGTTCTTC; CDR3aa: CASSLGSYNEQFF; len: 13; d_gene: -; v_gene: TRBV7-9; abundance: -; j_gene: TRBJ2-1
CDR3nt: TGTGCCAGCAGTTTCGGACAGGGAAATGGCTACACCTTC; CDR3aa: CASSFGQGNGYTF; len: 13; d_gene: TRBD1; v_gene: TRBV28; abundance: -; j_gene: TRBJ1-2
CDR3nt: TGTGCCAGCAGTTTATTGCGGGATGGGGCTTTCTTT; CDR3aa: CASSLLRDGAFF; len: 12; d_gene: -; v_gene: TRBV28; abundance: few; j_gene: TRBJ1-1
CDR3nt: TGCGCCAGCAGCTTGGACTCAAGGTACGAGCAGTACTTC; CDR3aa: CASSLDSRYEQYF; len: 13; d_gene: -; v_gene: TRBV5-1; abundance: once; j_gene: TRBJ2-7
CDR3nt: TGCGCCAGCAGCTTGGGCCGGACATGGGGCTCTGGGGCCAACGTCCTGACTTTC; CDR3aa: CASSLGRTWGSGANVLTF; len: 18; d_gene: -; v_gene: TRBV5-1; abundance: -; j_gene: TRBJ2-6
CDR3nt: TGTGCCAGCCAACGATCTAACACCGGGGAGCTGTTTTTT; CDR3aa: CASQRSNTGELFF; len: 13; d_gene: -; v_gene: TRBV11-3; abundance: -; j_gene: TRBJ2-2
CDR3nt: TGTGCCAGCAGCGATAGGAGGTCGGGAGGGGATACGCAGTATTTT; CDR3aa: CASSDRRSGGDTQYF; len: 15; d_gene: TRBD2; v_gene: TRBV7-2; abundance: -; j_gene: TRBJ2-3
CDR3nt: TGTGCCAGCAGTACCAGGACAGGGGCCCTATTAGATACGCAGTATTTT; CDR3aa: CASSTRTGALLDTQYF; len: 16; d_gene: TRBD1; v_gene: TRBV27; abundance: -; j_gene: TRBJ2-3
CDR3nt: TGTGCCAGTAGTATAGATTACCCTAACACCGGGGAGCTGTTTTTT; CDR3aa: CASSIDYPNTGELFF; len: 15; d_gene: -; v_gene: TRBV19; abundance: -; j_gene: TRBJ2-2
CDR3nt: TGTGCCAGTAGCGGGGGCCGGAACACCGGGGAGCTGTTTTTT; CDR3aa: CASSGGRNTGELFF; len: 14; d_gene: -; v_gene: TRBV19; abundance: -; j_gene: TRBJ2-2
CDR3nt: TGTGCCAGCTTAGTCAGTGGGTTTAGCACAGATACGCAGTATTTT; CDR3aa: CASLVSGFSTDTQYF; len: 15; d_gene: -; v_gene: TRBV7-2; abundance: -; j_gene: TRBJ2-3
CDR3nt: TGTGCCAGCAGCTTAAGCGCGGGGAAGAACACCGGGGAGCTGTTTTTT; CDR3aa: CASSLSAGKNTGELFF; len: 16; d_gene: -; v_gene: TRBV7-9; abundance: -; j_gene: TRBJ2-2
CDR3nt: TGTGCCTCAACCACAGGAAACATTCAGTACTTC; CDR3aa: CASTTGNIQYF; len: 11; d_gene: -; v_gene: TRBV30; abundance: -; j_gene: TRBJ2-4